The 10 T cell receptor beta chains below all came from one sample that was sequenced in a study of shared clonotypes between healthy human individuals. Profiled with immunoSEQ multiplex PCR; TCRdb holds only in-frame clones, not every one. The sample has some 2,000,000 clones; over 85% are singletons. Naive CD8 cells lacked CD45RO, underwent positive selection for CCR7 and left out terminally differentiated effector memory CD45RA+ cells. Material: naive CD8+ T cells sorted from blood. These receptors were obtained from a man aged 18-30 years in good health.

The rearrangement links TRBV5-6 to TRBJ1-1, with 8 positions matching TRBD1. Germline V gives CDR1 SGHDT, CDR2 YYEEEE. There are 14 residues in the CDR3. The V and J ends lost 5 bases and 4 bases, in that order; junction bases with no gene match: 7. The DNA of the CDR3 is TGTGCCAGCAGTCTCCCGGACAGGGTCACTGAAGCTTTCTTT. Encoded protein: CASSLPDRVTEAFF. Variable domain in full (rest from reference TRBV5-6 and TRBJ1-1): DAGVTQSPTHLIKTRGQQVTLRCSPKSGHDTVSWYQQALGQGPQFIFQYYEEEERQRGNFPDRFSGHQFPNYSSELNVNALLLGDSALYLCASSLPDRVTEAFFGQGTRLTVV.

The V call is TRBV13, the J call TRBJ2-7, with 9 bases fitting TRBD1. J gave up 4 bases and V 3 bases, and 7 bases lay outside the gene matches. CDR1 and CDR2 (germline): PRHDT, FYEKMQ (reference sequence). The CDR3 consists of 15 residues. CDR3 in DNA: TGTGCCAGCAGCTTTACCGGGACAGGGAAATACGAGCAGTACTTC. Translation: CASSFTGTGKYEQYF.

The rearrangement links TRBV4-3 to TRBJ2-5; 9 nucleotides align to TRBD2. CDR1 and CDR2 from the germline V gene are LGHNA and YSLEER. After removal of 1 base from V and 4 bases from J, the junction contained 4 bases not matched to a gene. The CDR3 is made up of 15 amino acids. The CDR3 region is CASSQASGMRETQYF. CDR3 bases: TGCGCCAGCAGCCAAGCTAGCGGGATGCGAGAGACCCAGTACTTC.

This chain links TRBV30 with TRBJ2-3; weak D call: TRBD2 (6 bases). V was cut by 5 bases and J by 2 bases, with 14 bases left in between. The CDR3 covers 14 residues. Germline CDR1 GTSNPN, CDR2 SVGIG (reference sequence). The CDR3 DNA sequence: TGTGCCTGGGCCATGGGGAGGACCACAGATACGCAGTATTTT. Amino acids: CAWAMGRTTDTQYF.

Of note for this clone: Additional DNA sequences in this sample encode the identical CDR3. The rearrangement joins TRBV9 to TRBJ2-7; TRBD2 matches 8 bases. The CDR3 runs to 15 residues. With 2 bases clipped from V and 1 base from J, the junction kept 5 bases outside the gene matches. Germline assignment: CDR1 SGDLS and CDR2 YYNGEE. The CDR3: CASSVGLAPSYEQYF. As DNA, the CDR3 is TGTGCCAGCAGCGTTGGACTAGCCCCATCCTACGAGCAGTACTTC.

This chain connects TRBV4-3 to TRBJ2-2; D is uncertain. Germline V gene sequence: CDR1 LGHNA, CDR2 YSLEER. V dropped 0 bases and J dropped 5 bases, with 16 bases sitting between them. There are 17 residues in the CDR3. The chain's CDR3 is CASSQEPAPGPTGELFF. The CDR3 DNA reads TGCGCCAGCAGCCAAGAACCGGCGCCTGGTCCGACCGGGGAGCTGTTTTTT.

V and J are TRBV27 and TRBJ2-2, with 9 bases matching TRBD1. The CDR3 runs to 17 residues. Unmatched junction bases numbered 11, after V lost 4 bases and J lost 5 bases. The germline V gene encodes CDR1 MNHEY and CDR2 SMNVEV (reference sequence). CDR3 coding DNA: TGTGCCAGCAGTTCCATATACAGGGGGCGGAGGACCGGGGAGCTGTTTTTT. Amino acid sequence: CASSSIYRGRRTGELFF.

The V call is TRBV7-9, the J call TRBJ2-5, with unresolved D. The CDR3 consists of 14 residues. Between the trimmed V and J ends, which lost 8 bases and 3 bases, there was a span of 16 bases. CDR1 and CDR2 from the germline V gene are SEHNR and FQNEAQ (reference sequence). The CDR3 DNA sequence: TGTGCCAGCCAAAACGGGCCCCCCAAAGAGACCCAGTACTTC. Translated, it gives CASQNGPPKETQYF. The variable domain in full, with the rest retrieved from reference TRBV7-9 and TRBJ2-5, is DTGVSQNPRHKITKRGQNVTFRCDPISEHNRLYWYRQTLGQGPEFLTYFQNEAQLEKSRLLSDRFSAERPKGSFSTLEIQRTEQGDSAMYLCASQNGPPKETQYFGPGTRLLVL.

DNA for the CDR3: TGTGCCAGTAGTATAGTGGGGGGGAGCACAGATACGCAGTATTTT. It yields the protein CASSIVGGSTDTQYF. V gene TRBV19 combines with J gene TRBJ2-3, with 7 bases that match TRBD2. Trimming removed 1 base from V and 0 bases from J; junction bases left unmatched: 1. Looked up from germline, CDR1 is LNHDA and CDR2 is SQIVND (reference sequence). This CDR3 has 15 amino acids. The whole variable domain, remainder taken from reference TRBV19 and TRBJ2-3, is DGGITQSPKYLFRKEGQNVTLSCEQNLNHDAMYWYRQDPGQGLRLIYYSQIVNDFQKGDIAEGYSVSREKKESFPLTVTSAQKNPTAFYLCASSIVGGSTDTQYFGPGTRLTVL.

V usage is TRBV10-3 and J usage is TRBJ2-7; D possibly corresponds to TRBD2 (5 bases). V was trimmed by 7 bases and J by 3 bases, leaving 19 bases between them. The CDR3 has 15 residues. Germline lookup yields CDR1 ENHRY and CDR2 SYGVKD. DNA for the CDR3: TGTGCCATCACCGGAGGAGGAGAGGCCTTCTACGAGCAGTACTTC. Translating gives CAITGGGEAFYEQYF.